The clone carrying this TCR beta chain was seen ten or more times. Its antigen remains unknown. Ahead of thyroid surgery, no patient had received treatment of any kind. Source study methods: What underpinned the distant-metastasis classifier for papillary thyroid cancer was the set of CDR3 differences across clinicopathological groups. TCRdb reprocessed the PCR reads via MiXCR. The V and J calls here are based on TCRdb, not the publication. The sample shows about 92,000 clones, under 15% of them seen only once. This sample stems from a study of metastatic and nonmetastatic thyroid tumors. Study details: The comparison covered peripheral blood and tumor or nodule tissue in malignant and benign thyroid patients. Whole-study findings and limits: Reports indicated that malignant thyroid tumors showed significantly higher TCR beta diversity than benign nodules did, in blood and tumor.

V was clipped by 4 bases and J by 1 base; unmatched bases: 1. Germline CDR1 SQVTM, CDR2 ANQGSEA. The CDR3 is 13 amino acids. J is TRBJ2-5 and V is TRBV29-1; 9 nucleotides match TRBD1. The sequencing sample was made of blood. This TCR derives from a female donor with papillary thyroid cancer or a benign thyroid nodule (not recorded which). Some clones in this sample may be carry-over from other donors' samples. The CDR3 coding sequence is TGCAGCGTTGCGGACAGGGGCCAAGAGACCCAGTACTTC. Amino acid sequence: CSVADRGQETQYF.